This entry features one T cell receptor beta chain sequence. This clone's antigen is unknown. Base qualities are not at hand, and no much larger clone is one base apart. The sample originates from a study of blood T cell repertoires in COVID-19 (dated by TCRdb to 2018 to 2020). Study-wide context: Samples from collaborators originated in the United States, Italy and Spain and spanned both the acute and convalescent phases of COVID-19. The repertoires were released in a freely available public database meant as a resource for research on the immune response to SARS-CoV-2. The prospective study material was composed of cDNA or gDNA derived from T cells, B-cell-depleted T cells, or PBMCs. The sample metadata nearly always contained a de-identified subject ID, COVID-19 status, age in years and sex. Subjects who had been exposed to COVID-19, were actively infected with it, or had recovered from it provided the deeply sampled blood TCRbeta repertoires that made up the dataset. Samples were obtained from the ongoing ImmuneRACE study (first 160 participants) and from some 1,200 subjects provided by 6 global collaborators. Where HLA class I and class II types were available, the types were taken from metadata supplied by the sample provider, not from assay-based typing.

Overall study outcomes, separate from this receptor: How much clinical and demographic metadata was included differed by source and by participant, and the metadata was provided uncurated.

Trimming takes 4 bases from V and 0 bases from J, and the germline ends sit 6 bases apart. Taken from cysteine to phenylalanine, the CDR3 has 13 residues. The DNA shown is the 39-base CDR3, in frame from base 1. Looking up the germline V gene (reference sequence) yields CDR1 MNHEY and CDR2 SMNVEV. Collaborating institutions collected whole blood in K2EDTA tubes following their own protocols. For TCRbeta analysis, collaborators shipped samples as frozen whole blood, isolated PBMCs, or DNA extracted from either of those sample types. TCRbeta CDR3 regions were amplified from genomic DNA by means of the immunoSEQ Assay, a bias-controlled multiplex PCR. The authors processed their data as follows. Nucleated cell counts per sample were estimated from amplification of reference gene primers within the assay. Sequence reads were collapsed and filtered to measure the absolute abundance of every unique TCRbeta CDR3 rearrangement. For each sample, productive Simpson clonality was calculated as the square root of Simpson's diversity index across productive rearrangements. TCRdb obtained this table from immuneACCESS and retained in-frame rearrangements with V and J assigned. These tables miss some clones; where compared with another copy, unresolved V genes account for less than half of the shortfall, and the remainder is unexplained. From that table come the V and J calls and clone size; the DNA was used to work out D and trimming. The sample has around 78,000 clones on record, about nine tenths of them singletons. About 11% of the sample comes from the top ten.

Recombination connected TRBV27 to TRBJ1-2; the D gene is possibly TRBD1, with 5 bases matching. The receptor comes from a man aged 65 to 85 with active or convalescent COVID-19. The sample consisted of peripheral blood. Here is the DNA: TGTGCCAGCAGTTCGGACACTAACTATGGCTACACCTTC. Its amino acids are CASSSDTNYGYTF.